This T cell receptor (beta chain) stems from a study of cytomegalovirus exposure and HLA in healthy donors. Background on the study: Unique TCR beta sequences numbering around 110 million came from approximately 180 million T cells in an earlier analysis.

The study's findings and limits: Sequencing depth roughly uniform across donors was assumed in presence/absence analyses.

This clone was observed a handful of times. What it recognizes is unknown. Germline CDR1 MNHEY, CDR2 SVGAGI. Losses at the gene ends were 8 bases for V and 5 bases for J; bases not matched to a gene: 10. CDR3 length: 14 amino acids. A multiplex PCR was run with 60 Vbeta primers and 13 Jbeta primers. This table comes from immunoSEQ multiplex PCR, and its TCRdb copy is limited to in-frame clones, with some not included. The table records some 150,000 clones, roughly 76% of them present only once. Sequencing was done on a sample of PBMCs. The chain employs TRBV6-5 and TRBJ2-3; 7 bases line up with TRBD2. The source is a woman between 50 and 59 years old in good health and CMV-seronegative. This chain's CDR3 is CASGEGRFGDTQYF. CDR3 in DNA: TGTGCCAGCGGGGAGGGGAGGTTTGGAGATACGCAGTATTTT.